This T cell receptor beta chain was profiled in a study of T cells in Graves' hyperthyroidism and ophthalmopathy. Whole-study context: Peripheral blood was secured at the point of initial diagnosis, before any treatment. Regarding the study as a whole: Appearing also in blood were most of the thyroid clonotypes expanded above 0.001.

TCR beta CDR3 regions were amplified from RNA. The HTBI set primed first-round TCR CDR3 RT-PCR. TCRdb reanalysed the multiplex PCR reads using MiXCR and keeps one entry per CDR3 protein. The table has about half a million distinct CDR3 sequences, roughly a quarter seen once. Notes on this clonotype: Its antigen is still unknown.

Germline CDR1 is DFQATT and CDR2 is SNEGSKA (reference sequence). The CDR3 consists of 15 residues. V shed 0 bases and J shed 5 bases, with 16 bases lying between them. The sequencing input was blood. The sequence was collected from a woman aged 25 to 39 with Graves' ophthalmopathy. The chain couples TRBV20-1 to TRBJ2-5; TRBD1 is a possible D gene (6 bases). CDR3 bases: TGCAGTGCTAGAGATAGTACAGGGTCCGCCGAGACCCAGTACTTC. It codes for CSARDSTGSAETQYF.